A single sample gave rise to the 2 T cell receptor beta chains below, sequenced in a study of response to subunit inactivated influenza vaccine. TCRdb reanalysed the RT-PCR reads using MiXCR and keeps one entry per CDR3 protein. Found here are around 250,000 distinct CDR3 sequences, over 9% of them singletons; the top ten hold 7.8%. The sequenced sample was non-naive T cells sorted from PBMCs, obtained roughly 2 weeks before vaccination. The receptors come from a man aged 50 or older who received an inactivated influenza vaccine.

The rearrangement links TRBV5-1 to TRBJ2-5; the D gene is possibly TRBD2 (6 bases). V was clipped by 4 bases and J by 5 bases, with 15 bases between them. The CDR3 covers 14 residues. Germline CDR1 and CDR2: SGHRS and YFSETQ. CDR3 region: CASSGTSSMETQYF. The CDR3 coding sequence is TGCGCCAGCAGCGGTACTAGCTCCATGGAGACCCAGTACTTC.

This clonotype turned up a few times. The chain combines TRBV7-9 with TRBJ2-2, with no clear D. Germline CDR1 reads SEHNR; CDR2 reads FQNEAQ (reference sequence). Trimming shortened V by 5 bases and J by 5 bases, and 6 bases separated the two germline ends. The CDR3 length is 12 residues. The CDR3 DNA is TGTGCCAGCAGCATAAGGACCGGGGAGCTGTTTTTT. Its protein product is CASSIRTGELFF.